These T cell receptor beta chains were read from a single sample in a study of T-cell memory formation after mild COVID-19. MiXCR was run by TCRdb on the 5' RACE reads, yielding one entry per CDR3 protein. The data show about 110,000 distinct CDR3 sequences, with 15% to 20% seen just once and around 5.1% held by the top ten. The sequenced sample was PBMCs or a T cell subset sorted from them (not recorded which). Receptors were obtained from a young man who had mild COVID-19 (a few samples of this study predate the infection). Cell type and time point are not known. Both conserved end residues are part of each CDR3. A D gene is named only where the DNA matches it firmly. Size is omitted from some rows. Given values are once, few, many or a class for expanded clones.

>TRBV5-1|TRBJ2-2|few|.
TGCGCCAGCAGCCCCTCGGGTTTCGCGAACACCGGGGAGCTGTTTTTT
CASSPSGFANTGELFF
>TRBV24-1|TRBJ2-3|.|TRBD2
TGTGCCACCAGTGGGACTAGCGGGGCAGATACGCAGTATTTT
CATSGTSGADTQYF
>TRBV6-5|TRBJ1-3|.|.
TGTGCCAGCAGTTACTCCTCCCCGGCCGGGGGGGGAAACACCATATATTTT
CASSYSSPAGGGNTIYF
>TRBV4-1|TRBJ1-2|.|.
TGCGCCAGCAGCCCAGGGCCTCGCGATAACTATGGCTACACCTTC
CASSPGPRDNYGYTF
>TRBV28|TRBJ1-2|.|TRBD1
TGTGCCAGCAGTTTTGGGCAGGGGGCTCGGAATGGCTACACCTTC
CASSFGQGARNGYTF
>TRBV20-1|TRBJ1-2|once|.
TGCAGTGCCACGGGGGAGTCAGGCTATGGCTACACCTTC
CSATGESGYGYTF
>TRBV10-3|TRBJ2-7|many|.
TGTGCCATCAGTGCCCTAACCGGTTCCTACGAGCAGTACTTC
CAISALTGSYEQYF
>TRBV3-1|TRBJ2-5|few|.
TGTGCCAGCAGCCTACGACAGGCTGCCGGGGAGACCCAGTACTTC
CASSLRQAAGETQYF
>TRBV10-3|TRBJ2-1|.|TRBD2
TGTGCCATCAGTGGGACTAGCGGGGGGGCCCGCTTAAATGAGCAGTTCTTC
CAISGTSGGARLNEQFF
>TRBV7-9|TRBJ2-5|few|.
TGTGCCAGCAGCCCTAAGGGGACCCAGTACTTC
CASSPKGTQYF
>TRBV7-2|TRBJ1-5|.|.
TGTGCCAGCAGCCCCCATACCCTAGAGTTAGGGCATTTT
CASSPHTLELGHF
>TRBV5-1|TRBJ2-5|.|.
TGCGCCAGCAGCTTACCAGGGGAAGAGACCCAGTACTTC
CASSLPGEETQYF
>TRBV7-8|TRBJ2-2|few|TRBD2
TGTGCCAGCAGCTTAATAGTTTGGCGGGGGGGCACCGGGGAGCTGTTTTTT
CASSLIVWRGGTGELFF
>TRBV4-2|TRBJ2-2|.|.
TGTGCCAGCAGCCAAGTCGTTTCGAACACCGGGGAGCTGTTTTTT
CASSQVVSNTGELFF
>TRBV7-2|TRBJ2-2|.|.
TGTGCCAGCAGCGTAGGATCAGGGGGGTTGGACACCGGGGAGCTGTTTTTT
CASSVGSGGLDTGELFF
>TRBV5-1|TRBJ2-5|.|TRBD2
TGCGCCAGCAGCTTGGGGGGACTAGCGGTGCAAGAGACCCAGTACTTC
CASSLGGLAVQETQYF
>TRBV5-1|TRBJ1-6|few|.
TGCGCCAGCAGCCAAGGGGCCTCGGCCCTCCACTTT
CASSQGASALHF
>TRBV6-5|TRBJ1-1|few|.
TGTGCCAGCAGCACGGGGGGCACTGAAGCTTTCTTT
CASSTGGTEAFF
>TRBV5-4|TRBJ2-2|.|.
TGTGCCAGCAGCTTGGGTTCGACCCAGGGGGGGACCGGGGAGCTGTTTTTT
CASSLGSTQGGTGELFF
>TRBV4-3|TRBJ1-2|few|TRBD1
TGCGCCAGCAGCCGGACAGGGGGCTATGGCTACACCTTC
CASSRTGGYGYTF
>TRBV2|TRBJ2-1|.|.
TGTGCCAGCCGCCCCGAGAGGAGCCACAATGAGCAGTTCTTC
CASRPERSHNEQFF
>TRBV3-1|TRBJ1-2|.|.
TGTGCCAGCAGCGGGAACAACTATGGCTACACCTTC
CASSGNNYGYTF
>TRBV5-1|TRBJ2-1|few|.
TGCGCCAGCAGCTTGGAACTTGAGCAGTTCTTC
CASSLELEQFF
>TRBV28|TRBJ2-1|.|TRBD2
TGTGCCAGCAGGTCTAGCGGGGGGTCAAGGAATGAGCAGTTCTTC
CASRSSGGSRNEQFF
>TRBV6-5|TRBJ1-3|.|.
TGTGCCAGCAGTTACGGGGCGTTCCCTGGAAACACCATATATTTT
CASSYGAFPGNTIYF